The source of this TCR beta chain is a study of cytomegalovirus exposure and HLA in healthy donors. Germline V gives CDR1 MGHRA, CDR2 YSYEKL. This CDR3 is 16 amino acids long. The V gene lost 1 base and the J gene lost 3 bases, with 15 bases spanning the gap. Primers for the PCR totalled 60 Vbeta and 13 Jbeta. Sequencing was performed with immunoSEQ multiplex PCR; in TCRdb, only in-frame clones are kept and a portion is missing. The table has 150,000 to 200,000 clones, over 60% seen once. The sample consisted of PBMCs. This chain links TRBV4-1 with TRBJ1-2; D is perhaps TRBD1 (5 bases). This TCR was recovered from a man aged 45-60 years in good health and CMV-seropositive. Here the CDR3 DNA reads TGCGCCAGCAGCCAAGTGATACGGGGGAGGGACTATGGCTACACCTTC. It codes for CASSQVIRGRDYGYTF.